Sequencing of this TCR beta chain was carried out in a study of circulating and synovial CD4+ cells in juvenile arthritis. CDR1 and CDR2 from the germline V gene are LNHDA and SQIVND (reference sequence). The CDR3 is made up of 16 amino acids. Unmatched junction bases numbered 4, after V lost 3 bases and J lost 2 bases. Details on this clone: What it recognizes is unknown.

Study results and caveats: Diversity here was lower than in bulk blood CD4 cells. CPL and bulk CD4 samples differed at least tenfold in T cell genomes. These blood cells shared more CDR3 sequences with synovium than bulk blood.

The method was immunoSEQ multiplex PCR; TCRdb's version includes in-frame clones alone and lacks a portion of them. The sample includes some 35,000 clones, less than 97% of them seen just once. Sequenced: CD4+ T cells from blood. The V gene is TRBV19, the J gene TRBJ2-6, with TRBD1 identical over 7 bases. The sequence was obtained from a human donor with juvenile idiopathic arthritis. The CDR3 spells CASSIQGVPGANVLTF. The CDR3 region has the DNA TGTGCCAGTAGTATTCAGGGGGTCCCTGGGGCCAACGTCCTGACTTTC. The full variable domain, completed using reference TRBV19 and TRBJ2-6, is DGGITQSPKYLFRKEGQNVTLSCEQNLNHDAMYWYRQDPGQGLRLIYYSQIVNDFQKGDIAEGYSVSREKKESFPLTVTSAQKNPTAFYLCASSIQGVPGANVLTFGAGSRLTVL.